This T cell receptor (beta chain) was captured in a study of cytomegalovirus exposure and HLA in healthy donors (TCRdb year 2017). In terms of the full investigation: According to an earlier analysis of a few hundred of the donors, roughly 180 million T cells yielded roughly 110 million unique TCR beta sequences and approximately 300 Gb of sequence data. The study profiled the T cell repertoires of about 640 subjects by immunosequencing and related them to cytomegalovirus serostatus. Genome-wide SNP genotypes for about 60% of the roughly 670 donors were used in a later genetic analysis, which treated that subset as a discovery cohort. The later analysis used no new phenotypic data to find candidate immune exposures, relying instead on TCR beta sequences and their occurrence across donors. Among about 390 genotyped donors of the cohort, an average of approximately 240,000 unique TCR beta nucleotide sequences were sequenced per donor, about a sixth of them non-productive. Donor age, sex, ethnicity and CMV serostatus were compiled alongside the repertoire data. Typing coverage differed by locus: A, B, C, DRB1 and DQB1 were typed in roughly 629-630 donors, DQA1 in 500 to 550, DPA1 in around 600, and DPB1 in about 450. Because of strong linkage in the cohort, roughly five DR-DQ haplotypes were treated as single units for association and clustering. Among the roughly 380 genotyped donors, around 81% belonged to the genetic ancestry cluster associated with self-reported Caucasian donors. Every discovery cohort repertoire had been produced on one sequencing platform. A later analysis re-analyzed previously published TCR beta repertoires from roughly 690 donors and added high-resolution HLA genotyping to study TCR occurrence patterns. An earlier analysis of fewer than 700 of the donors applied high-throughput TCR beta sequencing to assess whether each TCR beta V gene segment acted as functional or pseudogenic. To predict cytomegalovirus infection status, the study brought together high-throughput TCR immunosequencing, statistical association of individual TCRs with disease status, and machine learning. The study aimed to test whether cataloging public T cell receptors could reveal signatures of past pathogen exposure. Both class I and class II loci were covered by HLA typing, at four-digit resolution. Besides the first cohort of about 730 subjects, a separate validation cohort made up of roughly 120 different subjects was used. Approximately 310 gigabases of sequencing data and around 85 million unique TCR sequences made up an early release that covered nearly 650 HLA-typed donors. Paper-wide results and their limitations: Only TCR beta chains were sequenced in this cohort, and the absence of alpha or paired-chain data limited detectable features. The study listed 170 or so TCR beta chains as associated with cytomegalovirus. A further reported finding was that TCR beta sequences accurately predicted the HLA-A and HLA-B alleles for most subjects in the first cohort. Across donors, most TCR sequences were observed very rarely, whereas some public TCRs were present in many individuals. An association between a missense DCLRE1C variant and V-gene and J-gene trimming of TCR beta chains was found in a later genetic analysis and replicated in an independent cohort. Some IMGT-functional V segments, including TRBV6-2 and TRBV6-3, could not be told apart with the 87-base-pair reads, so those segments were excluded. The authors suggested that the approach could potentially be generalized to other disease states and immunological phenotypes. The presence/absence analyses assumed that sequencing depth was roughly uniform across donors, and that assumption may not be true. The only immune exposure information available for the cohort was CMV serostatus. Approximately 18 rarely observed V segments, including chromosome 9 orphons, were excluded from the earlier analysis of some 590 of the donors because counts were too low. An earlier analysis of 587 of the donors showed that most TCR beta V segments appeared in productive rearrangements either about 87% or about 30% of the time, which broadly matched IMGT annotations. In a later genetic analysis, fewer N-insertions in productive TCRs were reported among donors in an Asian-associated ancestry cluster than the roughly 710-donor mean. A cluster of highly shared sequence variants was judged likely to be a technical artifact of the sequencing pipeline. Several of the top co-occurrence clusters appeared to be linked to parvovirus B19, influenza, CMV and Epstein-Barr virus, according to a later analysis. Correlated functional status among segregating V segments might be attributable to linkage disequilibrium, but an unknown experimental factor could not be ruled out. In a later analysis, the rate of TCR association differed among HLA loci, with DRB1 alleles having the most associated TCRs and HLA-C alleles having the fewest. In a later analysis, 16,951 TCR beta sequences were associated with specific HLA alleles at a false discovery rate of 0.05. Because HLA typing was unavailable for some donors at each locus, only the typed subset was used in association tests. In a later analysis, HLA-associated TCR beta chains were found to be more clonally expanded and to have lower generation probabilities than equally common non-associated chains. A later analysis found that most CMV-associated TCR beta chains appeared HLA-restricted, with HLA associations seemingly driven largely by CMV exposure. A few of the identified cytomegalovirus-associated TCR beta chains were confirmed in vitro to be specific for cytomegalovirus antigens. Strong co-occurrence of HLA alleles, especially DR and DQ, made assigning TCR associations to individual alleles difficult. Cytomegalovirus status was reported to be diagnosed by the classifier with high specificity and sensitivity in both the original and validation cohorts.

V has 5 bases trimmed and J has 4 bases trimmed; junction bases matching no gene number 4. From the cysteine up to the phenylalanine, the CDR3 has a length of 13 residues. Only the CDR3 part of the read is kept: 39 bases, read in frame from the first base. The germline V gene provides CDR1 MNHEY and CDR2 SVGAGI. The cohort consisted of fewer than 700 healthy bone marrow donors. At the time of sampling, all cohort members were nominally healthy, though unrecorded immune exposures were likely present. The donor was CMV seropositive and belonged to the group of 250 to 300 seropositive cohort members. A peripheral blood sample was collected from each donor, and TCR beta sequencing was performed on peripheral blood mononuclear cells. Genomic DNA extraction from the blood cell samples was performed with the Qiagen DNeasy Blood Extraction Kit. Library creation used the immunoSEQ multiplex PCR assay. For the multiplex PCR, a mixture combining 60 forward primers for TCR Vbeta segments and 13 reverse primers for TCR Jbeta segments was used. A multiplex PCR assay on genomic DNA amplified the CDR3 region of rearranged TCR beta genes. On the Illumina HiSeq System, the amplified TCR beta libraries were sequenced as 87-base-pair reads. Per the authors' processing: A later analysis tallied approximately 87 million unique TCR beta chains across the 550 to 850 repertoires, and about 12 million of those chains were shared by two or more donors. Raw reads were error-corrected and collapsed into unique sequences with a nearest-neighbor algorithm that merged closely related sequences to remove PCR and sequencing errors. V, D and J gene segments were assigned by aligning CDR3 sequences to IMGT reference sequences. For a sequence to be retained, a match of at least six nucleotides to both a V gene segment and a J gene segment was required. Rearrangements were called productive when the CDR3 lacked stop codons and stayed in frame with V and J; all others were non-productive. Following IMGT convention, CDR3 was defined as the stretch from the second conserved V-encoded cysteine to the conserved J-encoded phenylalanine. Sequences without an unambiguous match to a single V gene segment were excluded from the earlier analysis of 450 to 750 of the donors. In an earlier analysis of 500 to 750 of the donors, V segments were called functional above 56.7% productive rearrangements and were called segregating when the between-donor standard deviation exceeded 5%. A statistical classification framework was built to diagnose cytomegalovirus status from the catalog of TCR beta chain sequences. A later analysis assigned V and J genes by comparing TCR nucleotide sequences with IMGT/GENE-DB human TR gene sequences. In a later analysis, CDR3 sequences and most-parsimonious VDJ recombination scenarios were assigned using the TCRdist pipeline. In a later analysis, each TCR beta chain was defined by its CDR3 amino acid sequence together with its V-gene family, and reads without a unique V-gene family were excluded. As a way to deal with suspected cross-contamination and a sequencing artifact, a later analysis dropped roughly 600 nucleotide sequences that were highly shared and had low generation probability. A later analysis calculated a clonal expansion index for each public chain from normalized within-repertoire ranks of inferred template counts. A later analysis computed generation probabilities with a VDJ recombination model fitted to out-of-frame rearrangements, and checked the results against IGoR. In a later analysis, TCR-TCR, TCR-HLA and TCR-CMV co-occurrence was scored with hypergeometric tests, and a repertoire-size bias correction was applied to TCR pairs. A later analysis estimated false discovery rates by permuting HLA or CMV assignments 20 times. In a later analysis, co-occurring TCRs were grouped using DBSCAN, with TCRdist sequence similarity added in when clustering inside HLA-allele-positive subsets. For co-occurrence clustering, repertoires with fewer than 30,000 or more than 120,000 public chains were excluded, along with 4 to 6 repertoires with anomalous nucleotide sharing. TCRdb took this table from immuneACCESS and kept in-frame rearrangements with V and J called. Such tables lack part of the clones; where checked against another copy, unresolved V genes explain under half of the gap, and the rest is unexplained. V and J calls and clone size come straight from that table; D and trimming were deduced from the DNA. The sample contains around 100,000 clones, just under 70% of them found a single time. The leading ten clones occupy approximately 8.6% of the sample.

In the case of this clone: Its antigen remains unidentified. No much larger clone exists at a distance of one base, and base qualities are not known.

The rearranged segments are TRBV6-5 and TRBJ2-5, with 7 middle bases fitting TRBD1. This sequence originates from a man aged 25 to 45 in good health and CMV-seropositive. The sample consisted of PBMCs. The CDR3 amino acid sequence is: CASSPRTGETQYF. The DNA sequence is TGTGCCAGCAGTCCCCGGACAGGAGAGACCCAGTACTTC.